This T cell receptor (beta chain) emerged from a study of T cell responses to AZD1222 COVID-19 vaccine. Measured with immunoSEQ multiplex PCR; TCRdb has only the in-frame clones, and not every one. The sample includes 120,000 or so clones, around 85% of them seen just once. Germline V gene lookup returns CDR1 LNHDA and CDR2 SQIVND (reference sequence). The CDR3 length is 17 residues. The V gene end was trimmed by 1 base and the J gene end by 4 bases; junction bases not matched to a gene: 10. The V and J genes are TRBV19 and TRBJ2-1; 7 nucleotides match TRBD2. Source: peripheral blood, taken on day 0 of AZD1222 vaccination. The TCR sequence derives from an adult in good health. CDR3 sequence (DNA): TGTGCCAGTAGTATAGCGGCGGCGGGAGTAGCGTACAATGAGCAGTTCTTC. This translates into CASSIAAAGVAYNEQFF. Variable domain in full (rest from reference TRBV19 and TRBJ2-1): DGGITQSPKYLFRKEGQNVTLSCEQNLNHDAMYWYRQDPGQGLRLIYYSQIVNDFQKGDIAEGYSVSREKKESFPLTVTSAQKNPTAFYLCASSIAAAGVAYNEQFFGPGTRLTVL.